The entry below gives a single T cell receptor beta chain sequence along with its context. This specimen belongs to a study of T cell responses to AZD1222 COVID-19 vaccine. TCRdb keeps only in-frame clones here, not all; method: immunoSEQ multiplex PCR. The sample carries about 84,000 clones, about 85% recorded once. The CDR3 totals 14 residues. The germline gives CDR1 LNHDA, CDR2 SQIVND (reference sequence). V dropped 3 bases and J dropped 4 bases, with 12 bases sitting between them. The genes are TRBV19 and TRBJ1-2; no clear D gene. This receptor was identified in an adult in good health. The source material was peripheral blood, sampled on day 0 of AZD1222 vaccination. CDR3 DNA sequence: TGTGCCAGTAGTATCGGGCGGAGTTTCTATGGCTACACCTTC. It specifies CASSIGRSFYGYTF.